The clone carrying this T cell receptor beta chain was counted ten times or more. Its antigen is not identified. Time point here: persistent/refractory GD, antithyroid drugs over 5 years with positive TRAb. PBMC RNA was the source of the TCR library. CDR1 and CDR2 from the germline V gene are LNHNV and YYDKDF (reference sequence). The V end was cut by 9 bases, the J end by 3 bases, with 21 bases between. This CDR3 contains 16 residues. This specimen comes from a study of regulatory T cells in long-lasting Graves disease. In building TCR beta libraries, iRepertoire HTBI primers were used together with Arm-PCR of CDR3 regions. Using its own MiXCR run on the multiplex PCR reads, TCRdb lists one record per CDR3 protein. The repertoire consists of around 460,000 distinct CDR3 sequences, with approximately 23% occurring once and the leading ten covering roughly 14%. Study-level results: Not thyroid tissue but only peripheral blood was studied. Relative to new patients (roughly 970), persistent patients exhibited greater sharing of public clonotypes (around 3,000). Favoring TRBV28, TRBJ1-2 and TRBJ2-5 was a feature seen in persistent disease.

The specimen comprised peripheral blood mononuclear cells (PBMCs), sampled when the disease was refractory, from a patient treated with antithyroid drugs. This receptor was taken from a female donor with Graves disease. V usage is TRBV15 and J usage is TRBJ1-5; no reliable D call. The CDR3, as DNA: TGTGCCACGACCAAGTCGCAGGCCCTGGACAATCAGCCCCAGCATTTT. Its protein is CATTKSQALDNQPQHF.